Each of the 6 T cell receptor beta chains below was sequenced from the same sample in a study of PD-L1 blockade in urothelial cancer. TCRdb's copy holds only in-frame clones and misses some; the assay was immunoSEQ multiplex PCR. The sample has about 57,000 clones, about 86% seen once. Sample: PBMCs, taken around atezolizumab (anti-PD-L1) treatment. Source of these receptors: a man in his forties or fifties with urothelial cancer.

This clone has a handful of counts. The rearrangement uses TRBV6-5 and TRBJ2-7; 9 bases are a match to TRBD2. Germline-derived CDR1 and CDR2 are MNHEY and SVGAGI. V gave up 6 bases and J gave up 6 bases; unmatched junction bases: 9. The CDR3 loop spans 14 amino acids. The CDR3 coding sequence is TGTGCCAGCAGCCTCTTTAGCGGGAGCGGCGAGCAGTACTTC. Translating it yields CASSLFSGSGEQYF.

This clone was counted once. The chain couples TRBV11-2 to TRBJ2-2, with 9 bases lining up with TRBD2. With V trimmed by 1 base and J by 6 bases, 3 bases remained unmatched. Germline CDR1 reads SGHAT; CDR2 reads FQNNGV. The CDR3 spans 15 residues. The CDR3 here is CASSLVAGVSGELFF. The DNA of the CDR3 is TGTGCCAGCAGCTTAGTAGCGGGAGTTTCCGGGGAGCTGTTTTTT.

This clone was recorded once. The CDR3 spells CASSASGNRGSPLHF. CDR3 coding DNA: TGTGCCAGCAGCGCGTCCGGAAACAGGGGCTCACCCCTCCACTTT. V is TRBV7-2 and J is TRBJ1-6, with 7 bases that match TRBD1. V shed 5 bases and J 10 bases; nucleotides not matched to a gene: 11. CDR1 is SGHTA, CDR2 FQGNSA, per germline. The length of the CDR3 is 15 residues.

The chain combines TRBV7-8 with TRBJ2-1, with a possible D match to TRBD2 (6 bases). Germline lookup yields CDR1 SGHVS and CDR2 FQNEAQ. V was pared by 3 bases and J by 1 base, with 16 bases between. The CDR3 totals 17 residues. The CDR3 here is CASSFPLAGSSYNEQFF. As DNA, the CDR3 is TGTGCCAGCAGCTTTCCTTTGGCGGGATCGTCCTACAATGAGCAGTTCTTC.

This clone occurred once. CDR3 region: CASSHKTDTQYF. CDR3 in DNA: TGTGCCAGCTCACACAAGACAGATACGCAGTATTTT. V and J are TRBV18 and TRBJ2-3; D gene uncertain. The V end was cut by 4 bases, the J end by 3 bases, with 5 bases between. The germline CDR1 and CDR2 sequences are KGHSH and LQKENI. The CDR3 is made up of 12 amino acids.

The chain has TRBV5-4 and TRBJ1-1; D is unresolved. Trimming stripped 6 bases from V and 1 base from J, with 19 bases between. The CDR3 totals 16 residues. Germline V gene lookup returns CDR1 SGHNT and CDR2 YYREEE (reference sequence). The CDR3 spells CASTGGPPGRNTEAFF. The DNA of the CDR3 is TGTGCCAGCACTGGAGGCCCTCCAGGAAGGAACACTGAAGCTTTCTTT.